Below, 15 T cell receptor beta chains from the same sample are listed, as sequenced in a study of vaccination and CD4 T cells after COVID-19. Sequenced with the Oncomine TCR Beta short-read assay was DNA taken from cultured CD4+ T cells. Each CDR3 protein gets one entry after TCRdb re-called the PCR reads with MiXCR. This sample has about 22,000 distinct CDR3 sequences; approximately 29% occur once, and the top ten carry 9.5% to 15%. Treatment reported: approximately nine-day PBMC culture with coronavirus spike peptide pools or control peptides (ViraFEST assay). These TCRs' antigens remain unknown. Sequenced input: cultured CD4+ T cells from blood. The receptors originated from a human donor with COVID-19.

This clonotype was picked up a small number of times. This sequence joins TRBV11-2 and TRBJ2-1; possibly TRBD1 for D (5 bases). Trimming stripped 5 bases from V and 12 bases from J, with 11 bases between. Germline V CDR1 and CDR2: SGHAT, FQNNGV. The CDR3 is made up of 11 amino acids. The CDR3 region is CASSIRVGQFF. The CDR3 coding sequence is TGTGCCAGCAGCATCAGGGTCGGGCAGTTCTTC.

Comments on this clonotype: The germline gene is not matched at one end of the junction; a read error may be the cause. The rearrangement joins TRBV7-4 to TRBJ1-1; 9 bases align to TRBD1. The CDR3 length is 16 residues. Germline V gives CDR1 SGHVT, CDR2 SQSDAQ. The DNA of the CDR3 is TGCGCCAGCAGCCAAGCGGTGACAGGGGGGGGCACTGAAGCTTTCTTT. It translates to CASSQAVTGGGTEAFF.

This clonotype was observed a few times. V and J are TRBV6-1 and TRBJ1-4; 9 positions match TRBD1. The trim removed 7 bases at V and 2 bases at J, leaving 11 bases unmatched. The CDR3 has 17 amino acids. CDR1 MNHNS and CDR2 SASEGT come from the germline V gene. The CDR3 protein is CASKVDRGMGTNEKLFF. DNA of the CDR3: TGTGCCAGCAAGGTCGACAGGGGGATGGGCACTAATGAAAAACTGTTTTTT.

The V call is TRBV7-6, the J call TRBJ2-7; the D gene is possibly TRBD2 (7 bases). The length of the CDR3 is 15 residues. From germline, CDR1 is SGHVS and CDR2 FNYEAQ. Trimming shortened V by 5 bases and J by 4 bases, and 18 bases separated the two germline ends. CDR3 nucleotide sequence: TGTGCCAGCAGCCGGGGCGTGGGGGGGCCTTACGAGCAGTACTTC. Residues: CASSRGVGGPYEQYF.

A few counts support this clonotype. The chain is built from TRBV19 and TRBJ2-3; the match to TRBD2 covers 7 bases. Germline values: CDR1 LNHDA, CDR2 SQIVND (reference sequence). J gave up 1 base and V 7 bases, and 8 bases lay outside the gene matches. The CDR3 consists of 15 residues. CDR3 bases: TGTGCCAGTATTGGATTTGCGGGGGGCACAGATACGCAGTATTTT. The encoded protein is CASIGFAGGTDTQYF.

The CDR3 protein is CASSLVSWTGNNEQFF. In nucleotides, the CDR3 is TGTGCCAGCAGCTTAGTAAGTTGGACAGGGAACAATGAGCAGTTCTTC. The chain has TRBV7-8 and TRBJ2-1, with TRBD1 identical over 8 bases. Germline trimming cut 1 base from V and 5 bases from J; bases unmatched to any gene: 7. The CDR3 consists of 16 residues. Per the germline V gene, CDR1 is SGHVS and CDR2 is FQNEAQ.

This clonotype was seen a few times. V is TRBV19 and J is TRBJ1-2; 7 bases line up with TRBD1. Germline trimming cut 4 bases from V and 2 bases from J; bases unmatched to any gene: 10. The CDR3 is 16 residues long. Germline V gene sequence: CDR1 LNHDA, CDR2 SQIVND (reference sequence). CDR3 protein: CASSKQGIGVNYGYTF. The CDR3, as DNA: TGTGCCAGTAGTAAACAGGGGATCGGGGTGAACTATGGCTACACCTTC.

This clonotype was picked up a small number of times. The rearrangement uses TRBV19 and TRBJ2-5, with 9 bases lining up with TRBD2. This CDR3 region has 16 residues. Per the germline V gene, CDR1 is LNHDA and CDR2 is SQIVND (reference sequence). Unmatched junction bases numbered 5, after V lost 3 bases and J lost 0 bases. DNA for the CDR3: TGTGCCAGTAGTATGCGGGGGGGGGGGTACCAAGAGACCCAGTACTTC. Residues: CASSMRGGGYQETQYF.

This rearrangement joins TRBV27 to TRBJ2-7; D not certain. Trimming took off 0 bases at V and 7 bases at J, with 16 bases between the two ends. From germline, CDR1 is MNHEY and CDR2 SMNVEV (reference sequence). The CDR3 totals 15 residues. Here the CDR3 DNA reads TGTGCCAGCAGTTTATCGATCGTAGGATTGGGGGAGCAGTACTTC. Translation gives CASSLSIVGLGEQYF.

The CDR3 sequence: CASSNLGRSYEQYF. CDR3 DNA sequence: TGTGCCAGTTCGAATCTAGGTCGTTCCTACGAGCAGTACTTC. The chain has TRBV19 and TRBJ2-7; no clear D gene. Trimming stripped 8 bases from V and 1 base from J, with 15 bases between. The CDR3 is made up of 14 amino acids. CDR1 and CDR2 (germline): LNHDA, SQIVND (reference sequence).

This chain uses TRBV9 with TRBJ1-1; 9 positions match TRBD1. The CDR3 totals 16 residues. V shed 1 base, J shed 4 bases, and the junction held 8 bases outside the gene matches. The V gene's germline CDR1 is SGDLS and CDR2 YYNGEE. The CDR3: CASSVSGQGYGTEAFF. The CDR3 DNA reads TGTGCCAGCAGCGTATCCGGACAGGGGTATGGCACTGAAGCTTTCTTT.

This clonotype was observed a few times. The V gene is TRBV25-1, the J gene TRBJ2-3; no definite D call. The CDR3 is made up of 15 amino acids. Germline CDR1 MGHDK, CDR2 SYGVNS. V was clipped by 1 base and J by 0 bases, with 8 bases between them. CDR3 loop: CASSESQHSTDTQYF. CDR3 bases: TGTGCCAGCAGTGAATCCCAGCATAGCACAGATACGCAGTATTTT. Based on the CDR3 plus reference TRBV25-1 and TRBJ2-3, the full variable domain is EADIYQTPRYLVIGTGKKITLECSQTMGHDKMYWYQQDPGMELHLIHYSYGVNSTEKGDLSSESTVSRIRTEHFPLTLESARPSHTSQYLCASSESQHSTDTQYFGPGTRLTVL.

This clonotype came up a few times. CDR3 sequence (DNA): TGCAGTGCAAACCCGGACAGGGGGGTGCATGGCTACACCTTC. Translation gives CSANPDRGVHGYTF. This chain uses TRBV20-1 with TRBJ1-2; 10 nucleotides agree with TRBD1. V lost 6 bases, J lost 6 bases, and 10 bases stayed unmatched. CDR1 is DFQATT and CDR2 is SNEGSKA in the germline V gene (reference sequence). CDR3 length: 14 residues.

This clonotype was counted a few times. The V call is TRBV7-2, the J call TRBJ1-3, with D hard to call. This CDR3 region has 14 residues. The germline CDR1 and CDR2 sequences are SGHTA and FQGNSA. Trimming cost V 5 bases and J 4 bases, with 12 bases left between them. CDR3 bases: TGTGCCAGCAGCCCCGTAAGGGCCGGAAACACCATATATTTT. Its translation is CASSPVRAGNTIYF. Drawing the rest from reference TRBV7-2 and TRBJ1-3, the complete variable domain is GAGVSQSPSNKVTEKGKDVELRCDPISGHTALYWYRQSLGQGLEFLIYFQGNSAPDKSGLPSDRFSAERTGGSVSTLTIQRTQQEDSAVYLCASSPVRAGNTIYFGEGSWLTVV.

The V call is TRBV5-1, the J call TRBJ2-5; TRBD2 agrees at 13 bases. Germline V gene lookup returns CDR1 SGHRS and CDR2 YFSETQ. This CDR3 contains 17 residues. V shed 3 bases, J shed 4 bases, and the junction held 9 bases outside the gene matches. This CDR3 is CASSSSGTSGVGETQYF. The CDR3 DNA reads TGCGCCAGCAGCTCGTCCGGGACTAGCGGGGTAGGAGAGACCCAGTACTTC.